This T cell receptor beta chain was sequenced during a study of CD8 T cells in Susac syndrome. This CDR3 is built from 14 residues. The germline V gene encodes CDR1 LGHDT and CDR2 YNNKEL (reference sequence). V was pared by 0 bases and J by 2 bases, with 7 bases between. Random hexamers primed reverse transcription of about 0.5 to 1 ug RNA. TCRdb independently ran MiXCR on the immunoSEQ multiplex PCR reads; one entry per CDR3 protein. The top ten clones hold about 0.12% of a sample with over 150,000 distinct CDR3 sequences, about 96% of them seen once. This sequence was found in a human donor with Susac syndrome. Sample: CD4+ T cells from PBMCs. The rearrangement uses TRBV3-1 and TRBJ2-5; D call uncertain. The CDR3 protein is CASSQDRVQETQYF. In DNA form, the CDR3 reads TGTGCCAGCAGCCAAGACCGGGTACAAGAGACCCAGTACTTC.